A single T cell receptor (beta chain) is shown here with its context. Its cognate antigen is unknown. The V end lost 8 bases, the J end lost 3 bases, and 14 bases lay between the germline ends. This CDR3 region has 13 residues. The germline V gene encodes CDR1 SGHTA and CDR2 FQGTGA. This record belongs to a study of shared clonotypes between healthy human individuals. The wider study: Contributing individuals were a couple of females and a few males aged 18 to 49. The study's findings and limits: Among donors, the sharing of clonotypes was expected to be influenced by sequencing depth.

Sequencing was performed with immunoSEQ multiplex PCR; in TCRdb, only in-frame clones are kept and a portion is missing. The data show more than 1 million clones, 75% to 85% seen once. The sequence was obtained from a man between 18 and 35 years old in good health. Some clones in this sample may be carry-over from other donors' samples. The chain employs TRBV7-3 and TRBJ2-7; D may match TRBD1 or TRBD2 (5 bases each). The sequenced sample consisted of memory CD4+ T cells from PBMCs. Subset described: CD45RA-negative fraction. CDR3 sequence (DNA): TGTGCCAGCGCCCGGGACGCCGGCTACGAGCAGTACTTC. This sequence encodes CASARDAGYEQYF.